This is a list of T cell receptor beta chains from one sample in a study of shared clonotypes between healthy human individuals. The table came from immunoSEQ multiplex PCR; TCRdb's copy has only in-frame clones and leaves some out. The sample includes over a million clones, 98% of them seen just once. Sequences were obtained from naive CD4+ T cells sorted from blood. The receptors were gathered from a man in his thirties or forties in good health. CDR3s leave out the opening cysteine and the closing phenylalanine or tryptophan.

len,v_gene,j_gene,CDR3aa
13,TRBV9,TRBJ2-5,ASSAGGTAQETQY
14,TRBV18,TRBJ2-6,ASSPLFGAGANVLT
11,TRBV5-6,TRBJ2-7,ASSLVYGYEQY
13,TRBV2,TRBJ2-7,ASSEARTLGDEQY
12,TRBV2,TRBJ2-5,ASRVAGAGETQY
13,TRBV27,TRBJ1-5,ASRPWGAPQQPQH
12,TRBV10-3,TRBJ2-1,AISESRLVNEQF
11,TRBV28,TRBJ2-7,ASSLWGHRGFL
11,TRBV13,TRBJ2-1,ASSRDSPNEQF
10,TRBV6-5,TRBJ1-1,ASSYGSSEAF
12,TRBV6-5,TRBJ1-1,ASRGDRGPFEAF
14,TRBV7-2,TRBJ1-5,ASSSRGLSVGQPQH
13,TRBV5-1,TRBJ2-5,ASSSPGVAVETQY
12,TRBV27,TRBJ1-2,ASSQAPGGDGYT
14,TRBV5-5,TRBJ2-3,ASSDYGTRNPDTQY
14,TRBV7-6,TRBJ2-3,ASSLVAGASTDTQY
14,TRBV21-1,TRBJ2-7,ASSKERNRFTYEQY
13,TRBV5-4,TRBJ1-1,ASSRGSSMNTEAF
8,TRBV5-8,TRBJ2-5,ASGRETQY
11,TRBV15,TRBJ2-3,ATSRDLGVTQY
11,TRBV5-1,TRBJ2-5,ASSSAVQETQY
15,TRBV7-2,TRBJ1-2,ASSLVGRGAKNYGYT
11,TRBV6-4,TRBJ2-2,ASSAGATGELF
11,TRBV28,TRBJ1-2,ASKRGSNYGYT
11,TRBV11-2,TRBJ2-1,ASSLAGVGEQF
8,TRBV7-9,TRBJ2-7,ASSPGEQY
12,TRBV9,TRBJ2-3,ASSPAGGTDTQY